What follows are 5 T cell receptor beta chains derived from one specimen sequenced in a study of T-cell memory formation after mild COVID-19. MiXCR was run by TCRdb on the 5' RACE reads, yielding one entry per CDR3 protein. In the table there are a few hundred thousand distinct CDR3 sequences, roughly 15% of which are singletons. Material for sequencing was PBMCs or a T cell subset sorted from them (not recorded which). These receptors all come from a man between 18 and 35 years old who had mild COVID-19 (a few samples of this study predate the infection). Cell type and time point are not known.

This clonotype was observed a few times. This chain connects TRBV7-9 to TRBJ2-1; 8 nucleotides line up with TRBD1. After removal of 5 bases from V and 4 bases from J, the junction contained 13 bases not matched to a gene. Germline V gives CDR1 SEHNR, CDR2 FQNEAQ (reference sequence). The CDR3 loop spans 17 amino acids. Here the CDR3 reads CASSPTSRDRRYNEQFF. DNA for the CDR3: TGTGCCAGCAGCCCTACGAGCCGGGACAGGCGTTACAATGAGCAGTTCTTC.

This clonotype was picked up a small number of times. The gene calls are TRBV5-1 and TRBJ2-3; 14 nucleotides agree with TRBD2. This CDR3 has 17 amino acids. Germline loops: CDR1 SGHRS, CDR2 YFSETQ. The J segment lost 1 base and the V segment lost 2 bases, leaving 3 bases of the junction unmatched. This CDR3 is CASSFVGLAGGTDTQYF. Here the CDR3 DNA reads TGCGCCAGCAGCTTCGTGGGACTAGCGGGGGGCACAGATACGCAGTATTTT.

V usage is TRBV13 and J usage is TRBJ1-4; D may be TRBD1 (6 bases). Trimming removed 5 bases from V and 9 bases from J, with 19 bases in between. Germline values: CDR1 PRHDT, CDR2 FYEKMQ (reference sequence). CDR3 size: 15 residues. Written as DNA, the CDR3 is TGTGCCAGCAGCGCGCAGGGAGGGGGTTGGAAAAAACTGTTTTTT. Protein product: CASSAQGGGWKKLFF.

V and J are TRBV2 and TRBJ2-3, with 9 bases fitting TRBD2. This CDR3 region has 14 residues. J was trimmed by 3 bases and V by 6 bases; bases with no gene match: 4. In germline, CDR1 is SNHLY, CDR2 FYNNEI. The CDR3 here is CASRETSGTDTQYF. In DNA, the CDR3 is TGTGCCAGCAGAGAGACTAGCGGAACAGATACGCAGTATTTT.

This clonotype was seen more than once but under ten times. V is TRBV18 and J is TRBJ2-6; the match to TRBD1 covers 8 bases. The germline gives CDR1 KGHSH, CDR2 LQKENI. V was clipped by 2 bases and J by 2 bases; unmatched bases: 5. The CDR3 covers 17 residues. CDR3 region: CASSPLTGVAGANVLTF. CDR3 coding DNA: TGTGCCAGCTCACCATTGACAGGGGTAGCTGGGGCCAACGTCCTGACTTTC.